The 8 T cell receptor beta chains in this list originate from one sample, sequenced in a study of T cell responses to AZD1222 COVID-19 vaccine. Data came from immunoSEQ multiplex PCR; TCRdb stores just in-frame clones and leaves some out. The sample holds 95,000 to 150,000 clones, over 85% seen once. Sequenced here: peripheral blood, sampled on day 0 of AZD1222 vaccination. The receptors derive from an adult in good health.

The rearrangement joins TRBV18 to TRBJ2-7, with 7 bases matching TRBD2. The V gene end was trimmed by 2 bases and the J gene end by 6 bases; junction bases not matched to a gene: 10. From germline, CDR1 is KGHSH and CDR2 LQKENI. The CDR3 loop spans 15 amino acids. The chain's CDR3 is CASSPTPSREAEQYF. In DNA form, the CDR3 reads TGTGCCAGCTCACCAACGCCCTCACGGGAGGCCGAGCAGTACTTC.

The chain combines TRBV4-2 with TRBJ1-2; no clear D gene. V lost 0 bases and J lost 1, with 9 bases in between. CDR3 length: 15 amino acids. The germline CDR1 and CDR2 sequences are LGHNA and YNFKEQ. The CDR3 loop reads CASSQDSGINYGYTF. The DNA for the CDR3 is TGTGCCAGCAGCCAAGATTCTGGGATTAACTATGGCTACACCTTC.

The J gene is TRBJ2-2, the V gene TRBV28; 8 positions match TRBD1. Germline lookup yields CDR1 MDHEN and CDR2 SYDVKM. There are 16 residues in the CDR3. The junction had 2 bases not matched to a gene; V was cut back by 0 bases and J by 2 bases. The CDR3 region is CASSLWTGANTGELFF. The CDR3 nucleotides are TGTGCCAGCAGTTTATGGACAGGGGCCAACACCGGGGAGCTGTTTTTT.

This chain links TRBV19 with TRBJ1-1, with 8 bases aligning to TRBD1. The V segment lost 6 bases and the J segment 6 bases; nucleotides outside the gene matches: 9. The CDR3 has 14 amino acids. Germline values: CDR1 LNHDA, CDR2 SQIVND (reference sequence). DNA for the CDR3: TGTGCCAGTAGCCCAGGACAGGGAAGGGCTGAAGCTTTCTTT. Its translation is CASSPGQGRAEAFF.

This clone came up a few times. V and J are TRBV19 and TRBJ1-4; D gene uncertain. V lost 5 bases and J lost 14, with 24 bases in between. The CDR3 length is 15 residues. CDR1 and CDR2 (germline): LNHDA, SQIVND (reference sequence). The CDR3 protein is CASSSTNGWTVSLFF. The CDR3 coding sequence is TGTGCCAGTAGTTCTACTAATGGGTGGACCGTATCCCTGTTTTTT.

The chain carries TRBV3-1 (or the pseudogene TRBV3-2) and TRBJ2-1; TRBD1 or TRBD2 may be the D gene (6 bases each). Trimming stripped 3 bases from V and 9 bases from J, with 15 bases between. Germline CDR1 reads LGHDT; CDR2 reads YNNKEL (reference sequence). The CDR3 consists of 14 residues. The CDR3 sequence is CASSQRTGAGEQFF. Here the CDR3 DNA reads TGTGCCAGCAGCCAGAGGACGGGGGCCGGTGAGCAGTTCTTC.

This sequence joins TRBV10-3 and TRBJ2-2; perhaps TRBD1 as D (5 bases). V lost 2 bases and J 0 bases, leaving 10 bases between the germline ends. The CDR3 covers 16 residues. Germline V CDR1 and CDR2: ENHRY, SYGVKD. The CDR3 sequence: CAISEEAGTNTGELFF. The CDR3 DNA is TGTGCCATCAGTGAGGAGGCAGGGACGAACACCGGGGAGCTGTTTTTT.

The chain links TRBV5-4 to TRBJ2-1; 12 nucleotides align to TRBD2. This CDR3 spans 15 amino acids. CDR1 is SGHNT, CDR2 YYREEE, per germline (reference sequence). V lost 4 bases and J lost 8; bases outside the gene matches: 7. The DNA of the CDR3 is TGTGCCAGCAGCCCTCCGGGACTAGCGGGCGATGAGCAGTTCTTC. It translates to CASSPPGLAGDEQFF.